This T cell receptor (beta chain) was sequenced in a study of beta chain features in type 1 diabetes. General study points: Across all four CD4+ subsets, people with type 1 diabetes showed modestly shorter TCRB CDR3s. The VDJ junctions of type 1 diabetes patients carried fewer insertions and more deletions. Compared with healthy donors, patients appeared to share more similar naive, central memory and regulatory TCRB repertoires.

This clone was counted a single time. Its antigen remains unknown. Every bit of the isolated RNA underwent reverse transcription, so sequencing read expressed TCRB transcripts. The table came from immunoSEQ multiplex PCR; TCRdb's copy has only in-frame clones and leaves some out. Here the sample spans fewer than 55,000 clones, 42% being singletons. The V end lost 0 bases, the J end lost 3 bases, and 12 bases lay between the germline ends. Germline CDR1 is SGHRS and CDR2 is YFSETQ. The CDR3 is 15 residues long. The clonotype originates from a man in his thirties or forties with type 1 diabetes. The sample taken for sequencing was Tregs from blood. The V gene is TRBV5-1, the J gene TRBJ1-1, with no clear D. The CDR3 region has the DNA TGCGCCAGCAGCTTGGGTGGAGTCCGGGACACTGAAGCTTTCTTT. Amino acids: CASSLGGVRDTEAFF.